This passage covers 4 T cell receptor beta chains from one sample sequenced in a study of T cell responses to AZD1222 COVID-19 vaccine. Libraries were prepared by immunoSEQ multiplex PCR; TCRdb keeps only in-frame clonotypes and omits some of them. The table lists some 96,000 clones, about 90% of them singletons. The sequencing used peripheral blood, collected on day 0 of AZD1222 vaccination. These TCRs come from an adult in good health.

V and J are TRBV10-1 and TRBJ2-1; 12 bases align to TRBD2. J lost 6 bases, V lost 2 bases, and 8 bases had no gene match. Germline lookup yields CDR1 WNHNN and CDR2 SYGVQD (reference sequence). The CDR3 covers 17 residues. The CDR3: CASSEELAGGLGNEQFF. DNA of the CDR3: TGCGCCAGCAGTGAGGAACTAGCGGGAGGCCTGGGCAATGAGCAGTTCTTC.

The gene calls are TRBV7-6 and TRBJ2-3; D is ambiguous. This CDR3 spans 10 amino acids. From germline, CDR1 is SGHVS and CDR2 FNYEAQ. V was shortened by 5 bases and J by 6 bases, with 3 bases between the two germline ends. The CDR3 nucleotides are TGTGCCAGCAGCGGTGATACGCAGTATTTT. Residues: CASSGDTQYF.

The chain uses TRBV29-1 and TRBJ1-1; no clear D. The CDR3 covers 12 residues. V gave up 4 bases and J gave up 9 bases, with 15 bases separating them. CDR1 is SQVTM and CDR2 is ANQGSEA in the germline V gene. The CDR3 nucleotides read TGCAGCGTTGCCAACGGCAATGGGAAAGCTTTCTTT. The encoded protein is CSVANGNGKAFF.

This chain uses TRBV7-3 with TRBJ2-1; D not resolved. V was cut by 3 bases and J by 6 bases, with 6 bases left in between. Germline lookup yields CDR1 SGHTA and CDR2 FQGTGA. The CDR3 runs to 12 residues. The CDR3 sequence: CASSFHGNEQFF. As DNA, the CDR3 is TGTGCCAGCAGCTTTCACGGCAATGAGCAGTTCTTC.